This TCR beta chain was captured by sequencing in a study of cytomegalovirus exposure and HLA in healthy donors listed by TCRdb under 2017. For the study in its entirety: A later analysis indicated that the 110 or so validation repertoires were generated on the platform also employed for the 650 to 850 repertoires of the first cohort. The study aimed to test whether signatures of past pathogen exposure could be identified by cataloging public T cell receptors. In addition to the first cohort of 650 to 800 subjects, a separate validation cohort of 100 to 150 different subjects was used. The study combined high-throughput TCR immunosequencing, statistical association of individual TCRs with disease status, and machine learning to predict cytomegalovirus infection status.

The investigation overall reported the following: The study gave a list of 150 to 200 TCR beta chains associated with cytomegalovirus. In a later analysis, TCRs clustered in the first cohort were found to also tend to co-occur in the roughly 110 validation repertoires, with 94% of cluster scores above 0. The classifier was reported to diagnose cytomegalovirus status with high specificity and sensitivity in both the original cohort and the validation cohort. While some public TCRs were present in many individuals, most TCR sequences turned up only very rarely across donors. A later analysis lacked HLA typing for the validation cohort, so it scored co-occurrence in that cohort across all 120 repertoires. A few of the identified cytomegalovirus-associated TCR beta chains were confirmed in vitro to be specific for cytomegalovirus antigens. It was suggested by the authors that the approach could potentially be generalized to other disease states and immunological phenotypes.

V is cut back by 5 bases and J by 5 bases, with 16 bases in the junction unmatched. Sequences SGHRS (CDR1) and YFSETQ (CDR2) are obtained from the germline V gene. The CDR3, cysteine through phenylalanine, is 17 amino acids long. Only CDR3 DNA remains: 51 bases, in frame from the first base. The library was prepared using the immunoSEQ multiplex PCR assay. Processing in the source paper ran as follows. A statistical classification framework was built to diagnose cytomegalovirus status from the catalog of TCR beta chain sequences. This is the immuneACCESS table as TCRdb keeps it, with only in-frame sequences that have V and J called. A part of the clones is gone; compared with another copy, unresolved V genes explain less than half, and the rest is unexplained. V and J calls and clone size are copied from that table; D and trimming were computed from the DNA. Counted in this sample were over 60,000 clones; 85% to 95% of them appeared once. Jointly, the top ten make up 4% to 5.5% of the sample.

Separate from the roughly 700-subject first cohort, the validation cohort of roughly 110 subjects was the group to which the donors belonged. As to this clone: Its target antigen remains unknown. Qualities for individual bases were not recorded, and no much larger clone is one base off.

The specimen sequenced was PBMCs. The chain couples TRBV5-1 to TRBJ2-1, with 7 junctional bases fitting TRBD2. The TCR originated in a man in his late teens or twenties in good health and CMV-seropositive. The bases are TGCGCCAGCAGTCGGGAGAATAGCGGGCCAGCCCACAATGAGCAGTTCTTC. This sequence encodes CASSRENSGPAHNEQFF.